This T cell receptor beta chain originates from a study of blood T cell repertoires in COVID-19. This table comes from immunoSEQ multiplex PCR, and its TCRdb copy is limited to in-frame clones, with some not included. The repertoire includes approximately 140,000 clones, about 76% of them detected once, and approximately 14% sits in the top ten. This clone came up a few times. The germline gives CDR1 KGHSH, CDR2 LQKENI. This CDR3 comprises 17 residues. V was trimmed by 0 bases and J by 3 bases, leaving 14 bases between them. Sequences were obtained from peripheral blood. The source of this sequence is a man of 80 years or more with acute or convalescent COVID-19. This chain links TRBV18 with TRBJ1-4; the D gene is possibly TRBD1 (5 bases). The DNA of the CDR3 is TGTGCCAGCTCACCACCGCGGGGGGATAGTGCTAATGAAAAACTGTTTTTT. This codes for CASSPPRGDSANEKLFF.